The clone carrying this TCR beta chain was counted a few times. Its cognate antigen is unknown. The data were obtained in a study of T cells after yellow fever vaccination. As for the study in general: Preparing low-cell-number fractions relied on SMART-Seq v4 Ultra Low Input.

The study, taken as a whole, reports: Most clones from primary vaccination were detected again post-booster (around 95% CD4, 88% CD8).

V lost 2 bases, J lost 4 bases, and 6 bases lay in between. The CDR3 consists of 14 residues. The V gene's germline CDR1 is MNHEY and CDR2 SVGAGI. TCR cDNA was made by 5'RACE template switching, adding a universal primer site and UMIs. From the 5' RACE reads, TCRdb called clonotypes with MiXCR, one entry per CDR3 protein. The sample shows under 500,000 distinct CDR3 sequences, over 15% of them seen only once. The material sequenced was PBMCs, taken before the yellow fever booster vaccination. This chain connects TRBV6-5 to TRBJ1-6, with D unresolved. The clonotype comes from a man aged 18-30 years who received the YFV17D yellow fever vaccine. The CDR3 nucleotides read TGTGCCAGCAGTTACGCTGCTTATAATTCACCCCTCCACTTT. It is translated as CASSYAAYNSPLHF.